A single sample gave rise to the 14 T cell receptor beta chains below, sequenced in a study of blood T cell repertoires in COVID-19. The assay was immunoSEQ multiplex PCR, and TCRdb's table has in-frame clones only and misses some. The table shows roughly 380,000 clones, with around 85% occurring only once. Input material: peripheral blood. All receptors come from a woman between 18 and 29 years old with acute or convalescent COVID-19.

The rearrangement uses TRBV30 and TRBJ1-1, with D unclear. Germline CDR1 is GTSNPN and CDR2 is SVGIG (reference sequence). The CDR3 is 11 residues long. The V and J ends lost 3 bases and 10 bases respectively, with 12 bases between them. The CDR3 region has the DNA TGTGCCTGGAGCCATCGCGAGGGAGCTTTCTTT. Protein product: CAWSHREGAFF.

V gene TRBV28 combines with J gene TRBJ1-2, with D possibly matching TRBD1 (6 bases). V lost 6 bases, J lost 5 bases, and 19 bases lay in between. Looked up from germline, CDR1 is MDHEN and CDR2 is SYDVKM. This CDR3 is built from 15 residues. CDR3 sequence: CASSPSGDFWYGYTF. The CDR3 bases are TGTGCCAGCAGCCCGTCAGGGGATTTTTGGTATGGCTACACCTTC.

The table lists this clone with a count of one. The chain joins TRBV19 to TRBJ1-5; no clear D gene. The V gene lost 4 bases and the J gene lost 5 bases, with 15 bases spanning the gap. The germline gives CDR1 LNHDA, CDR2 SQIVND (reference sequence). The CDR3 contains 15 residues. The CDR3 region is CASSTQEEQHQPQHF. The CDR3 nucleotides read TGTGCCAGTAGTACTCAGGAGGAACAGCATCAGCCCCAGCATTTT.

The chain combines TRBV2 with TRBJ1-2; 9 bases are shared with TRBD1. This CDR3 is 14 amino acids long. Unmatched junction bases numbered 12, after V lost 8 bases and J lost 8 bases. Looked up from germline, CDR1 is SNHLY and CDR2 is FYNNEI. CDR3 protein: CASRGTGGTGGYTF. In DNA, the CDR3 is TGTGCCAGCCGAGGAACAGGGGGCACGGGCGGCTACACCTTC.

This sequence joins TRBV6-6 and TRBJ1-4; 7 nucleotides match TRBD1. J was trimmed by 7 bases and V by 7 bases; bases with no gene match: 15. The germline CDR1 and CDR2 sequences are MNHNY and SVGAGI (reference sequence). CDR3 length: 16 residues. CDR3 residues: CASMAGGRLNSEKLFF. Written as DNA, the CDR3 is TGTGCCAGCATGGCAGGGGGAAGGTTGAATAGTGAAAAACTGTTTTTT.

The V gene is TRBV6-1, the J gene TRBJ1-6; TRBD1 aligns across 10 bases. The germline gives CDR1 MNHNS, CDR2 SASEGT. The CDR3 contains 18 residues. Germline trimming cut 1 base from V and 8 bases from J; bases unmatched to any gene: 11. CDR3 coding DNA: TGTGCCAGCAGTGAAGATGGAGGGGGACAGGGGACGTATTCACCCCTCCACTTT. This sequence encodes CASSEDGGGQGTYSPLHF.

The chain uses TRBV27 and TRBJ2-1; 7 bases match TRBD2. CDR3 length: 14 amino acids. Looked up from germline, CDR1 is MNHEY and CDR2 is SMNVEV (reference sequence). The junction had 5 bases not matched to a gene; V was cut back by 3 bases and J by 6 bases. In DNA form, the CDR3 reads TGTGCCAGCAGTTTGGCGGGAGTGGGCAATGAGCAGTTCTTC. This codes for CASSLAGVGNEQFF.

This clone appeared a single time. This sequence joins TRBV18 and TRBJ2-5; 14 bases are shared with TRBD2. The ends lost 5 bases at V and 1 base at J; junction bases unmatched: 6. The CDR3 spans 17 residues. The germline V gene encodes CDR1 KGHSH and CDR2 LQKENI. CDR3 region: CASSAGTSGSGQETQYF. The CDR3 region has the DNA TGTGCCAGCTCAGCCGGGACTAGCGGGAGTGGCCAAGAGACCCAGTACTTC.

J is TRBJ1-1 and V is TRBV5-4; tentative D call: TRBD1 (5 bases). V was clipped by 0 bases and J by 2 bases, with 14 bases between them. Germline loops: CDR1 SGHNT, CDR2 YYREEE (reference sequence). The CDR3 consists of 16 residues. The CDR3 nucleotides read TGTGCCAGCAGCTTGGATTTGACGGGGGGAAACACTGAAGCTTTCTTT. This translates into CASSLDLTGGNTEAFF. Combining the CDR3 with reference TRBV5-4 and TRBJ1-1 gives the whole variable domain ETGVTQSPTHLIKTRGQQVTLRCSSQSGHNTVSWYQQALGQGPQFIFQYYREEENGRGNFPPRFSGLQFPNYSSELNVNALELDDSALYLCASSLDLTGGNTEAFFGQGTRLTVV.

This clone was seen once. The rearrangement joins TRBV12-3 or TRBV12-4 to TRBJ2-1; 7 nucleotides line up with TRBD2. This CDR3 region has 13 residues. V shed 4 bases and J 8 bases; nucleotides not matched to a gene: 5. The chain's CDR3 is CASSSGLVDEQFF. The CDR3 DNA reads as TGTGCCAGCAGTTCAGGACTAGTCGATGAGCAGTTCTTC.

The CDR3: CASLQGANTEAFF. The CDR3 nucleotides read TGTGCCAGCTTACAGGGGGCCAACACTGAAGCTTTCTTT. The chain is built from TRBV18 and TRBJ1-1, with TRBD1 matching over 9 bases. V trimming: 7 bases; J trimming: 2 bases; junction bases outside the gene matches: 2. Germline-derived CDR1 and CDR2 are KGHSH and LQKENI. The CDR3 is made up of 13 amino acids.

V is TRBV6-5 and J is TRBJ1-1, with TRBD1 matching over 7 bases. Trimming at V came to 4 bases and at J to 11 bases, leaving 7 bases not matched to a gene. This CDR3 spans 12 amino acids. Germline CDR1 and CDR2: MNHEY and SVGAGI. This CDR3 is CASSLDRVQAFF. The CDR3 coding sequence is TGTGCCAGCAGTTTAGACAGGGTGCAGGCTTTCTTT.

CDR3 coding DNA: TGTGCCAGCAGCATAAAGGGGACTAGCGGGCCGAACACCGGGGAGCTGTTTTTT. Translating gives CASSIKGTSGPNTGELFF. The chain joins TRBV21-1 to TRBJ2-2; no check of the table's D call, TRBD2, against the DNA was made. TRBV21-1 is given as a pseudogene. This CDR3 has 18 residues.

The rearrangement joins TRBV9 to TRBJ2-4; TRBD2 matches 13 bases. Trimming took 3 bases from V and 7 from J; bases not matched to a gene: 4. Germline V gene sequence: CDR1 SGDLS, CDR2 YYNGEE. CDR3 length equals 15 residues. CDR3 protein: CASSGTSGGGNIQYF. CDR3 nucleotides: TGTGCCAGCAGCGGGACTAGCGGGGGAGGTAACATTCAGTACTTC. The complete variable domain, with remaining parts taken from reference TRBV9 and TRBJ2-4, reads DSGVTQTPKHLITATGQRVTLRCSPRSGDLSVYWYQQSLDQGLQFLIQYYNGEERAKGNILERFSAQQFPDLHSELNLSSLELGDSALYFCASSGTSGGGNIQYFGAGTRLSVL.